Presented here are 26 T cell receptor beta chains from one specimen sequenced in a study of regulatory T cells in long-lasting Graves disease. Through Arm-PCR of CDR3 regions and iRepertoire HTBI primers, TCR beta libraries were built. TCRdb recomputed calls from the multiplex PCR reads with MiXCR, one row per CDR3 protein. The data contain a few hundred thousand distinct CDR3 sequences, roughly 17% of them singletons. Time point given: newly diagnosed GD, antithyroid drugs for less than 3 months. There was RNA extracted from PBMCs, and the TCR library was made from it. These data also formed part of another study, on T cells in Graves' hyperthyroidism and ophthalmopathy.

Specimen: peripheral blood mononuclear cells (PBMCs), collected at new diagnosis, from a patient treated with antithyroid drugs. These receptors all come from a man aged 35 to 55 with Graves disease.

Turning to this clonotype: This may be a read error, as it is one base from a much larger clone. The gene calls are TRBV27 and TRBJ2-2; 8 bases match TRBD2. There are 15 residues in the CDR3. With V trimmed by 6 bases and J by 4 bases, 7 bases remained unmatched. Germline-derived CDR1 and CDR2 are MNHEY and SMNVEV (reference sequence). CDR3 bases: TGTGCCAGCAGGCTCATCGGGAGGGGCACCGGGGAGCTGTTTTTT. It encodes CASRLIGRGTGELFF.

The chain employs TRBV3-1 and TRBJ1-6; 8 positions match TRBD1. Per the germline V gene, CDR1 is LGHDT and CDR2 is YNNKEL (reference sequence). Trimming at V came to 2 bases and at J to 13 bases, leaving 10 bases not matched to a gene. The CDR3 is made up of 15 amino acids. DNA for the CDR3: TGTGCCAGCAGCCAAACCGGGACAGGAAGTCTTCCCCTCCACTTT. Translating it yields CASSQTGTGSLPLHF.

This rearrangement joins TRBV11-2 to TRBJ2-7; D tentatively fits TRBD1 or TRBD2 (5 bases each). The CDR3 contains 18 residues. CDR1 is SGHAT and CDR2 is FQNNGV in the germline V gene. Trimming took off 1 base at V and 6 bases at J, with 25 bases between the two ends. In DNA form, the CDR3 reads TGTGCCAGCAGCTTAGGCCCACCGGGGACCTTTGAAATGAGCGAGCAGTACTTC. This gives the protein CASSLGPPGTFEMSEQYF.

In this sample, this clonotype turned up many times. The chain joins TRBV6-1 to TRBJ1-5; no definite D call. CDR1 and CDR2 (germline): MNHNS, SASEGT. The CDR3 is 16 residues long. V gave up 2 bases and J gave up 7 bases, with 18 bases separating them. CDR3 DNA: TGTGCCAGCAGTGAAATCGCACTCATGGGTCAGCAGCCCCAGCATTTT. Amino acid sequence: CASSEIALMGQQPQHF.

The table lists this clonotype with many counts. CDR3 residues: CASSSVLGPQHF. The CDR3 DNA reads TGTGCCAGCAGCTCAGTCTTGGGGCCCCAGCATTTT. The chain uses TRBV28 and TRBJ1-5; D is uncertain. The CDR3 loop spans 12 amino acids. Trimming removed 6 bases from V and 9 bases from J, with 12 bases in between. Germline CDR1 MDHEN, CDR2 SYDVKM.

A word on this clonotype: This clone may be a read error of a much larger clone one base away. CDR3 in DNA: TGTGCCAGCAGCTTACCCCAGACAGGGGGAATCCAATTCTATGGCTACACCTTC. Amino acid sequence: CASSLPQTGGIQFYGYTF. The chain joins TRBV11-2 to TRBJ1-2; 9 bases are a match to TRBD1. The CDR3 runs 18 residues. V was pared by 2 bases and J by 4 bases, with 14 bases of the junction left unmatched. Germline V lookup: CDR1 SGHAT, CDR2 FQNNGV.

The chain is built from TRBV27 and TRBJ1-2; 10 positions match TRBD1. CDR3 size: 13 residues. Germline V lookup: CDR1 MNHEY, CDR2 SMNVEV (reference sequence). J lost 8 bases, V lost 5 bases, and 5 bases had no gene match. The CDR3 sequence: CASSHDRGRGYTF. CDR3 sequence (DNA): TGTGCCAGCAGTCATGACAGGGGGCGCGGCTACACCTTC.

Worth noting for this clonotype: Only one base separates this from a far larger clonotype, so it likely reflects a read error. The chain has TRBV7-2 and TRBJ2-5; 9 bases agree with TRBD1. The closer fit of TRBJ2-1 to the DNA end suggests the J call may be wrong. In germline, CDR1 is SGHTA, CDR2 FQGNSA. There are 15 residues in the CDR3. CDR3 sequence (DNA): TGTGCCAGCAGCTCGTGGACAGGGGTGGGCAATGAGCAGTTCTTC. Protein sequence: CASSSWTGVGNEQFF.

Note on this clonotype: A far bigger clonotype differs at one base, so this is likely a read error. The genes are TRBV12-3 or TRBV12-4 and TRBJ2-5, with TRBD1 matching 7 bases. The CDR3 consists of 14 residues. V gave up 6 bases and J gave up 11 bases; unmatched junction bases: 15. The CDR3: CASSHWTGINEQYF. CDR3 nucleotide sequence: TGTGCCAGCAGCCACTGGACAGGCATCAATGAGCAGTACTTC.

This clonotype occurred many times. The chain carries TRBV11-2 and TRBJ1-6; the D gene is possibly TRBD1 (5 bases). V was shortened by 3 bases and J by 7 bases, with 13 bases between the two germline ends. This CDR3 comprises 15 residues. Looked up from germline, CDR1 is SGHAT and CDR2 is FQNNGV. CDR3: CASSLLKGMNSPLHF. The CDR3 coding sequence is TGTGCCAGCAGCTTGTTGAAGGGGATGAATTCACCCCTCCACTTT.

This clonotype has a count of ten or more. The chain is built from TRBV6-1 and TRBJ1-5; D not resolved. This CDR3 region has 13 residues. CDR1 and CDR2 from the germline V gene are MNHNS and SASEGT. V was clipped by 6 bases and J by 0 bases, with 6 bases between them. CDR3 DNA sequence: TGTGCCAGCAGCGGAGCTAGCAATCAGCCCCAGCATTTT. It codes for CASSGASNQPQHF.

This clonotype was detected ten times or more. The V call is TRBV9, the J call TRBJ2-5, with D perhaps matching TRBD1 (5 bases). The CDR3 spans 14 residues. In germline, CDR1 is SGDLS, CDR2 YYNGEE. The V and J ends lost 0 bases and 6 bases respectively, with 12 bases between them. The CDR3 sequence is CASSVERGGQTQYF. The CDR3 bases are TGTGCCAGCAGCGTAGAAAGGGGCGGCCAGACCCAGTACTTC.

This clonotype was counted ten times or more. The junction differs from germline at one of its ends, possibly a read error. The rearrangement links TRBV18 to TRBJ2-4; D possibly corresponds to TRBD2 (6 bases). This CDR3 comprises 13 residues. The germline V gene encodes CDR1 KGHSH and CDR2 LQKENI. CDR3 protein: CASSPWGGTIIDF. Here the CDR3 DNA reads TGTGCCAGCTCACCTTGGGGCGGGACCATAATCGACTTC.

The V call is TRBV2, the J call TRBJ2-6; the D call may be TRBD1 or TRBD2 (5 bases each). Trimming cost V 6 bases and J 0 bases, with 12 bases left between them. Germline V lookup: CDR1 SNHLY, CDR2 FYNNEI. CDR3 length: 16 amino acids. The CDR3 sequence is CASRRGRDSGANVLTF. CDR3 sequence (DNA): TGTGCCAGCAGAAGGGGACGGGACTCTGGGGCCAACGTCCTGACTTTC.

This clonotype came up many times. The V call is TRBV29-1, the J call TRBJ1-1; TRBD1 matches at 8 bases. Trimming removed 6 bases from V and 5 bases from J; junction bases left unmatched: 11. The CDR3 has 14 residues. The V gene's germline CDR1 is SQVTM and CDR2 ANQGSEA. The CDR3 sequence: CSVARTGRETEAFF. The CDR3, as DNA: TGCAGCGTAGCAAGGACAGGGCGGGAAACTGAAGCTTTCTTT.

At least ten counts were recorded for this clonotype. The CDR3 bases are TGCGCCAGCAGCTCAGCCGGCGTCTCAAACTATGGCTACACCTTC. The encoded protein is CASSSAGVSNYGYTF. V gene TRBV5-1 combines with J gene TRBJ1-2; D ambiguous. Trimming removed 3 bases from V and 2 bases from J, with 14 bases in between. This CDR3 spans 15 amino acids. From germline, CDR1 is SGHRS and CDR2 YFSETQ.

This clonotype was seen ten or more times. The genes are TRBV9 and TRBJ2-3; no reliable D call. This CDR3 spans 14 amino acids. The V end lost 0 bases, the J end lost 0 bases, and 5 bases lay between the germline ends. The germline V gene encodes CDR1 SGDLS and CDR2 YYNGEE. The CDR3 DNA sequence: TGTGCCAGCAGCGTAGCCGGCAGCACAGATACGCAGTATTTT. As protein: CASSVAGSTDTQYF.

CDR3 sequence: CASSRTRGGRSYNEQFF. The CDR3 nucleotides are TGTGCCAGCTCAAGAACGCGGGGGGGCCGCTCCTACAATGAGCAGTTCTTC. The chain recombines TRBV18 with TRBJ2-1; TRBD2 aligns across 9 bases. The CDR3 extends over 17 amino acids. Losses at the gene ends were 5 bases for V and 0 bases for J; bases not matched to a gene: 8. Looked up from germline, CDR1 is KGHSH and CDR2 is LQKENI.

This clonotype was seen more than once but under ten times. Its ends do not fully match the called genes, so a read error is possible. The chain recombines TRBV20-1 with TRBJ1-1; TRBD1 aligns across 10 bases. The CDR3 covers 12 residues. CDR1 and CDR2 (germline): DFQATT, SNEGSKA (reference sequence). The CDR3 bases are TGCGGTGCTAGACAGGGGGCTAAGGAAGCTTTCTTT. The encoded protein is CGARQGAKEAFF.

The rearrangement links TRBV4-3 to TRBJ2-5; possibly TRBD1 for D (6 bases). The CDR3 is 18 residues long. Trimming took off 0 bases at V and 5 bases at J, with 22 bases between the two ends. The germline V gene has CDR1 LGHNA and CDR2 YSLEER. The CDR3 loop is CASSQDRRSRGWLETQYF. CDR3 DNA: TGCGCCAGCAGCCAAGACCGAAGGTCCAGGGGCTGGCTGGAGACCCAGTACTTC.

This clonotype was observed at least ten times. The J gene is TRBJ1-5, the V gene TRBV28, with 9 bases aligning to TRBD1. Per the germline V gene, CDR1 is MDHEN and CDR2 is SYDVKM. The CDR3 is made up of 21 amino acids. With V trimmed by 9 bases and J by 1 base, 25 bases remained unmatched. CDR3 sequence: CARDLHLGGQGNGQSNQPQHF. CDR3 DNA: TGTGCCAGAGACTTGCACCTAGGGGGACAGGGAAATGGTCAAAGCAATCAGCCCCAGCATTTT.

The CDR3 sequence is CASSYRKGTSDTQYF. For the CDR3, the DNA is TGTGCCAGCAGTTACAGGAAAGGGACTTCAGATACGCAGTATTTT. The rearrangement links TRBV6-5 to TRBJ2-3; weak D call: TRBD2 (6 bases). The CDR3 totals 15 residues. Germline CDR1 MNHEY, CDR2 SVGAGI. V lost 2 bases and J lost 4, with 13 bases in between.

This chain links TRBV24-1 with TRBJ2-5; 7 bases agree with TRBD2. Germline-derived CDR1 and CDR2 are KGHDR and SFDVKD. CDR3 length: 14 amino acids. With 9 bases clipped from V and 5 bases from J, the junction kept 11 bases outside the gene matches. CDR3: CATGRSGEGETQYF. The CDR3 coding sequence is TGTGCCACCGGGCGAAGCGGGGAGGGGGAGACCCAGTACTTC.

The chain uses TRBV6-1 and TRBJ2-1, with 8 positions matching TRBD2. The CDR3 length is 14 residues. Germline-derived CDR1 and CDR2 are MNHNS and SASEGT. The junction had 6 bases not matched to a gene; V was cut back by 7 bases and J by 4 bases. The chain's CDR3 is CASNPSGLYNEQFF. The DNA for the CDR3 is TGTGCCAGCAACCCTAGCGGGCTTTACAATGAGCAGTTCTTC.

This clonotype has just a few counts. This could be a read error, since a much larger clone is one nucleotide away. This chain's CDR3 is CAAGATGSRETQYF. The CDR3 region has the DNA TGTGCCGCAGGTGCGACTGGTAGCAGGGAGACCCAGTACTTC. This rearrangement joins TRBV6-1 to TRBJ2-3; D is unresolved. The last part of the DNA fits TRBJ2-5 better; the J call may be wrong. The CDR3 contains 14 residues. The germline V gene has CDR1 MNHNS and CDR2 SASEGT.

This clonotype occurred many times. The V call is TRBV7-9, the J call TRBJ2-3; no reliable D call. The CDR3 covers 14 residues. Germline lookup yields CDR1 SEHNR and CDR2 FQNEAQ (reference sequence). The V and J ends lost 2 bases and 2 bases respectively, with 8 bases between them. The CDR3 DNA reads TGTGCCAGCAGCTTAAGGTCGGCCACAGATACGCAGTATTTT. It is translated as CASSLRSATDTQYF.